This T cell receptor beta chain was captured in a study of cytomegalovirus exposure and HLA in healthy donors. In the study overall: The Caucasian-associated ancestry cluster held around four fifths of more than 350 genotyped donors.

Researchers ran the PCR with 60 Vbeta and 13 Jbeta primers. The table came from immunoSEQ multiplex PCR; TCRdb's copy has only in-frame clones and leaves some out. The table records 75,000 to 95,000 clones, approximately 84% of them present only once. Trimming cost V 1 base and J 5 bases; bases outside gene matches: 4. This CDR3 has 14 amino acids. Germline lookup yields CDR1 ENHRY and CDR2 SYGVKD. The source of this sequence is a man between 18 and 29 years old in good health and CMV-seronegative. The chain is built from TRBV10-3 and TRBJ1-1, with 7 nucleotides matching TRBD1. The specimen was PBMCs. The CDR3 region has the DNA TGTGCCATCAGTGAGTTAGGGGGCTGGACTGAAGCTTTCTTT. Its protein is CAISELGGWTEAFF.